One and the same sample provided the 9 T cell receptor beta chains below, sequenced in a study of blood T cell repertoires in COVID-19. The protocol was immunoSEQ multiplex PCR, while the TCRdb copy is restricted to in-frame clones and leaves out a portion. The sample carries 200,000 to 250,000 clones, around 80% recorded once. The specimen was PBMCs or T cells enriched from blood (not recorded which). Receptors originate from a man aged 35-49 years who had recovered from COVID-19.

V and J are TRBV6-5 and TRBJ2-7; the D gene is possibly TRBD2 (5 bases). The V end was cut by 10 bases, the J end by 2 bases, with 18 bases between. This CDR3 region has 14 residues. The germline V gene has CDR1 MNHEY and CDR2 SVGAGI. In nucleotides, the CDR3 is TGTGCCACCCGGGTCCCGGGAATCCCCTACGAGCAGTACTTC. It encodes CATRVPGIPYEQYF.

V usage is TRBV28 and J usage is TRBJ2-7, with D tentatively TRBD2 (5 bases). Germline lookup yields CDR1 MDHEN and CDR2 SYDVKM. Between the trimmed V and J ends, which lost 7 bases and 2 bases, there was a span of 18 bases. The CDR3 runs to 15 residues. The CDR3 DNA reads TGTGCCAGCACCCCCTGGAGACGGACTCCCTACGAGCAGTACTTC. The encoded protein is CASTPWRRTPYEQYF.

V gene TRBV5-5 combines with J gene TRBJ2-5, with 10 bases aligning to TRBD2. This CDR3 is 18 amino acids long. Trimming took 4 bases from V and 4 from J; bases not matched to a gene: 16. Per germline, CDR1 SGHKS and CDR2 YYEKEE (reference sequence). The chain's CDR3 is CASSRGTAPGTSVETQYF. The CDR3 DNA sequence: TGTGCCAGCAGCCGCGGGACAGCCCCCGGGACTAGCGTAGAGACCCAGTACTTC.

A few counts support this clone. The sample holds other DNA sequences that translate to the same CDR3. The V and J genes are TRBV5-1 and TRBJ2-7, with D possibly matching TRBD2 (5 bases). With 1 base removed from V and 3 bases from J, the gap between germline ends came to 11 bases. There are 14 residues in the CDR3. The germline V gene has CDR1 SGHRS and CDR2 YFSETQ. CDR3: CASSLSGPGYEQYF. DNA of the CDR3: TGCGCCAGCAGCTTGAGCGGTCCGGGCTACGAGCAGTACTTC.

In the case of this clone: The sample contains more than one DNA sequence encoding this CDR3. CDR3 DNA sequence: TGCAGTGCGAGGGACTATCCCGAGCAGTACTTC. It is translated as CSARDYPEQYF. The chain links TRBV20-1 to TRBJ2-7; 7 nucleotides align to TRBD2. This CDR3 has 11 amino acids. Per germline, CDR1 DFQATT and CDR2 SNEGSKA (reference sequence). With V trimmed by 6 bases and J by 6 bases, 5 bases remained unmatched.

This clone was found once. This chain links TRBV5-1 with TRBJ2-7, with a tentative D call TRBD2 (5 bases). V gave up 2 bases and J gave up 5 bases, with 20 bases separating them. The germline CDR1 and CDR2 sequences are SGHRS and YFSETQ. The CDR3 spans 16 residues. CDR3 sequence (DNA): TGCGCCAGCAGCTTACCCGCCACGGCGAGAGGGAACGAGCAGTACTTC. Translated, it gives CASSLPATARGNEQYF.

This rearrangement joins TRBV5-4 to TRBJ2-6, with a tentative D call TRBD2 (6 bases). CDR1 is SGHNT and CDR2 is YYREEE in the germline V gene (reference sequence). The V end was cut by 0 bases, the J end by 2 bases, with 9 bases between. This CDR3 is built from 16 residues. The CDR3 DNA reads as TGTGCCAGCAGCTTGGCCACGGGGGCTGGGGCCAACGTCCTGACTTTC. It yields the protein CASSLATGAGANVLTF.

The chain couples TRBV4-3 to TRBJ1-4; 9 positions match TRBD1. Germline V lookup: CDR1 LGHNA, CDR2 YSLEER. V shed 5 bases, J shed 7 bases, and the junction held 5 bases outside the gene matches. This CDR3 comprises 14 residues. DNA of the CDR3: TGCGCCAGCAGCTCTACGACAGGGGGTGAAAAACTGTTTTTT. It specifies CASSSTTGGEKLFF.

This clone was seen more than once but under ten times. This chain joins TRBV2 and TRBJ1-4, with TRBD1 identical over 9 bases. The ends lost 7 bases at V and 8 bases at J; junction bases unmatched: 8. CDR3 length equals 14 residues. Per the germline V gene, CDR1 is SNHLY and CDR2 is FYNNEI. The CDR3 nucleotides read TGTGCCAGCATCAGGGGACAGGGCGCCGAAAAACTGTTTTTT. Protein: CASIRGQGAEKLFF.